This TCR beta chain originates from a study of low-dose radiotherapy and immunotherapy resistance in tumors. Study as a whole: Cohort 1 was given 0.5 Gy fractions every 2 weeks, 6.5 Gy in total. Patients took aspirin 300 mg by mouth once daily. This continued for four cycles, starting on cycle 1 day 1.

Described time point: before trial treatment. Every donor was treated with nivolumab, ipilimumab, aspirin, low-dose cyclophosphamide and also low-dose radiotherapy. As a condition of eligibility, patients had advanced solid tumors lacking tumor-infiltrating lymphocytes. There are many counts of this clonotype. TRAV and TRBV primers primed cDNA for both TCRalpha and TCRbeta. The authors amplified TCRs for roughly 20 PCR cycles with a constant-region primer and a V-primer adapter. TCRdb redid the calling of the reads with MiXCR, one entry per CDR3 protein. This table holds 70,000 to 95,000 distinct CDR3 sequences, 15% to 20% found once. The receptor's source is a male donor with prostate cancer. The starting material was PBMCs, obtained before treatment.

The DNA of the CDR3 is TGCGCCAGCAGCCAAGGGGACAGGTCCTACGAGCAGTACTTC. Its translation is CASSQGDRSYEQYF. The chain carries TRBV23-1 and TRBJ2-7; TRBD1 matches at 8 bases. TRBV23-1 is sorted into the ORF group, with uncertain function. The CDR3 loop spans 14 amino acids. J lost 1 base, V lost 6 bases, and 5 bases had no gene match.